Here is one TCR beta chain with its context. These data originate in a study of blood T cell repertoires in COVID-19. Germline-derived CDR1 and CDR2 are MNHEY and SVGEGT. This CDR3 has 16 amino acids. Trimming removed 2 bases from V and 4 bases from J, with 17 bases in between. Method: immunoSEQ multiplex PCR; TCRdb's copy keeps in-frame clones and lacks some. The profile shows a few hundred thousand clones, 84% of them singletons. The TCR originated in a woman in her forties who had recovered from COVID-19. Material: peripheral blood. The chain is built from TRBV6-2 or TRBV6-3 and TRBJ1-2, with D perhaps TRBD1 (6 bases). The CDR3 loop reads CASSYVTGPHTYGYTF. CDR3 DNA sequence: TGTGCCAGCAGTTACGTTACAGGGCCCCATACCTATGGCTACACCTTC.